The source of this T cell receptor beta chain is a study of blood T cell repertoires in COVID-19. Study-level information: The cDNA or gDNA used as material had been derived from T cells, B-cell-depleted T cells, or PBMCs.

V lost 1 base, J lost 8 bases, and 4 bases stayed unmatched. The CDR3 is 13 residues long. Per the germline V gene, CDR1 is LGHNA and CDR2 is YNFKEQ. This clone was seen a single time. As processed by the authors: Researchers report that nucleated cell counts were estimated from reference gene primer amplification. Assay used: immunoSEQ multiplex PCR; TCRdb lists only in-frame clones, some missing. The V and J calls and clone size are taken from that table; D and trimming were inferred from the DNA. The data contain approximately 190,000 clones, about 88% of them seen just once; the ten biggest clones take up 6%.

The receptor comes from a man between 40 and 49 years old with active or convalescent COVID-19. This chain joins TRBV4-2 and TRBJ1-1, with 7 bases identical to TRBD1. The sample taken for sequencing was peripheral blood. CDR3 sequence reads: CASSQVGTAEAFF. CDR3 sequence (DNA): TGTGCCAGCAGCCAAGTTGGGACAGCAGAAGCTTTCTTT.